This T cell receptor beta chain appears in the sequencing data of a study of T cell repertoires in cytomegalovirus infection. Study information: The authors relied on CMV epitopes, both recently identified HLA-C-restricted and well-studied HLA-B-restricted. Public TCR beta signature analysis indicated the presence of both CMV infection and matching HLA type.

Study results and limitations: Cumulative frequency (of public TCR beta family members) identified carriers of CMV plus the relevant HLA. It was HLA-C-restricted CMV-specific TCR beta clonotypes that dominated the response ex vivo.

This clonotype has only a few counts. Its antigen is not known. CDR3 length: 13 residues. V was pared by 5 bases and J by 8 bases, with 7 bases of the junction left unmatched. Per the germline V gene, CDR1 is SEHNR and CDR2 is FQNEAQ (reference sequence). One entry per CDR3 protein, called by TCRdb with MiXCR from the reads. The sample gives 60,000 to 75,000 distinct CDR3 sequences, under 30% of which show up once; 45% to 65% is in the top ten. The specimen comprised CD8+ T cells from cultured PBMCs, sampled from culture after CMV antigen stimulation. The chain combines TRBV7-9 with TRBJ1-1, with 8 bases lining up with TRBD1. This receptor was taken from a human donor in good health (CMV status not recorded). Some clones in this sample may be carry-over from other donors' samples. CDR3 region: CASSPGRGPEAFF. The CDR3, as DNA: TGTGCCAGCAGCCCTGGCAGGGGGCCCGAAGCTTTCTTT.